Below are 24 T cell receptor beta chains sequenced from a single sample in a study of patients and donors after allogeneic stem cell transplantation. MiXCR was run by TCRdb on the RT-PCR reads, yielding one entry per CDR3 protein. Of about 960,000 distinct CDR3 sequences in the sample, more than 15% were seen once. Sequencing was performed on blood, either unsorted or a sorted T cell fraction (not recorded which). The receptors shown here come from a human donor who was either an allogeneic HSCT recipient or a stem cell or donor lymphocyte infusion donor (not recorded which). It is not recorded whose cells these are; they may come from a transplant donor.

V and J are TRBV6-1 and TRBJ1-6; D not certain. CDR3 length equals 12 residues. Trimming left V 6 bases short and J 10 bases short, with 10 bases between. Germline lookup yields CDR1 MNHNS and CDR2 SASEGT. The CDR3 sequence is CASSELRSPLHF. CDR3 sequence (DNA): TGTGCCAGCAGCGAATTACGGTCACCCCTCCACTTT.

The gene calls are TRBV20-1 and TRBJ1-2; possible D gene TRBD1, 5 bases. Germline assignment: CDR1 DFQATT and CDR2 SNEGSKA (reference sequence). V lost 3 bases to trimming and J lost 1 base, with 15 bases between them. This CDR3 is built from 15 residues. The CDR3 reads CSARKAGEVNYGYTF. CDR3 DNA sequence: TGCAGTGCTAGGAAGGCGGGGGAGGTTAACTATGGCTACACCTTC.

This clonotype appeared a few times. This chain links TRBV5-1 with TRBJ1-4, with TRBD1 as a possible D gene (5 bases). The germline V gene encodes CDR1 SGHRS and CDR2 YFSETQ. V shed 0 bases and J shed 8 bases, with 11 bases lying between them. The CDR3 sequence is 14 residues long. The CDR3 DNA is TGCGCCAGCAGCTTGGATGGAAAGGGGGAAAAACTGTTTTTT. This gives the protein CASSLDGKGEKLFF.

V usage is TRBV20-1 and J usage is TRBJ2-1, with D hard to call. Trimming stripped 6 bases from V and 8 bases from J, with 14 bases between. Looked up from germline, CDR1 is DFQATT and CDR2 is SNEGSKA (reference sequence). CDR3 length: 12 residues. CDR3 in DNA: TGCAGTGCAGTCCAATCGGGTGATGAGCAGTTCTTC. Its translation is CSAVQSGDEQFF.

This clonotype was recorded a few times. This sequence joins TRBV12-3 or TRBV12-4 and TRBJ2-4; D gene uncertain. The V and J ends lost 4 bases and 0 bases respectively, with 10 bases between them. The CDR3 covers 15 residues. CDR3 in DNA: TGTGCCAGCAGTTCTCGATCCCTAGCCAAAAACATTCAGTACTTC. Amino acid sequence: CASSSRSLAKNIQYF.

The sample holds a few counts of this clonotype. The V gene is TRBV7-3, the J gene TRBJ2-7; D could derive from TRBD1 or TRBD2 (6 bases each). Trimming shortened V by 7 bases and J by 3 bases, and 16 bases separated the two germline ends. CDR3 length: 14 amino acids. CDR1 SGHTA and CDR2 FQGTGA come from the germline V gene. In DNA, the CDR3 is TGTGCCAGCACCGATGGGGGGCATAACTACGAGCAGTACTTC. Amino acids: CASTDGGHNYEQYF.

CDR3: CASSPGQRKNIQYF. The CDR3 DNA is TGTGCCAGCAGTCCGGGACAGCGAAAAAACATTCAGTACTTC. V gene TRBV28 combines with J gene TRBJ2-4; 7 bases fit TRBD1. This CDR3 has 14 residues. In germline, CDR1 is MDHEN, CDR2 SYDVKM. The junction had 5 bases not matched to a gene; V was cut back by 5 bases and J by 4 bases. The complete variable domain, with remaining parts taken from reference TRBV28 and TRBJ2-4, reads DVKVTQSSRYLVKRTGEKVFLECVQDMDHENMFWYRQDPGLGLRLIYFSYDVKMKEKGDIPEGYSVSREKKERFSLILESASTNQTSMYLCASSPGQRKNIQYFGAGTRLSVL.

This clonotype was seen repeatedly, ten times or more. The genes are TRBV12-3 or TRBV12-4 and TRBJ2-1; D call uncertain. Trimming removed 3 bases at V and 6 bases at J, with 15 bases between. The CDR3 consists of 15 residues. This CDR3 reads CASSLGRIYTNEQFF. DNA of the CDR3: TGTGCCAGCAGTTTGGGCAGAATATATACCAATGAGCAGTTCTTC.

The chain combines TRBV2 with TRBJ2-2; D perhaps matches TRBD1 (5 bases). The CDR3 is made up of 15 amino acids. Looked up from germline, CDR1 is SNHLY and CDR2 is FYNNEI. V lost 3 bases and J lost 4, with 12 bases in between. The CDR3 region is CASSDGAVGTGELFF. In nucleotides, the CDR3 is TGTGCCAGCAGTGATGGGGCCGTAGGCACCGGGGAGCTGTTTTTT.

V gene TRBV7-2 combines with J gene TRBJ2-7, with a possible D match to TRBD1 (6 bases). There are 12 residues in the CDR3. Germline V gene lookup returns CDR1 SGHTA and CDR2 FQGNSA. Between the trimmed V and J ends, which lost 5 bases and 6 bases, there was a span of 11 bases. The CDR3 coding sequence is TGTGCCAGCAGCAACAGGGCCGGCGAGCAGTACTTC. Its translation is CASSNRAGEQYF.

The V and J genes are TRBV5-1 and TRBJ2-7; 8 bases map to TRBD2. With V trimmed by 0 bases and J by 5 bases, 13 bases remained unmatched. The CDR3 is made up of 17 amino acids. The V gene's germline CDR1 is SGHRS and CDR2 YFSETQ. CDR3 in amino acids: CASSLAIRGGSPDEQYF. The CDR3 nucleotides are TGCGCCAGCAGCTTGGCTATACGCGGGGGGTCCCCCGACGAGCAGTACTTC.

This clonotype turned up a few times. The chain couples TRBV20-1 to TRBJ2-1; 7 bases map to TRBD2. The V gene's germline CDR1 is DFQATT and CDR2 SNEGSKA (reference sequence). This CDR3 has 14 residues. The V segment lost 4 bases and the J segment 4 bases; nucleotides outside the gene matches: 7. The CDR3 loop reads CSATSSGLYNEQFF. CDR3 sequence (DNA): TGCAGTGCTACTAGTAGCGGGCTTTACAATGAGCAGTTCTTC.

The chain combines TRBV12-3 or TRBV12-4 with TRBJ2-2, with 7 bases matching TRBD1. The length of the CDR3 is 16 residues. V was clipped by 0 bases and J by 4 bases; unmatched bases: 5. Here the CDR3 DNA reads TGTGCCAGCAGTTTAGCGACAGGGCGCGGCACCGGGGAGCTGTTTTTT. This translates into CASSLATGRGTGELFF.

The chain employs TRBV5-1 and TRBJ1-1, with 11 nucleotides matching TRBD1. Germline loops: CDR1 SGHRS, CDR2 YFSETQ. With 4 bases clipped from V and 3 bases from J, the junction kept 8 bases outside the gene matches. CDR3 length: 16 amino acids. The CDR3 coding sequence is TGCGCCAGCAGCCGGCCGGGACAGGGGGGCCACACTGAAGCTTTCTTT. This translates into CASSRPGQGGHTEAFF.

In this sample, this clonotype turned up a few times. The chain employs TRBV7-9 and TRBJ2-5, with 7 bases fitting TRBD2. Germline V gene lookup returns CDR1 SEHNR and CDR2 FQNEAQ (reference sequence). After removal of 1 base from V and 0 bases from J, the junction contained 2 bases not matched to a gene. The CDR3 covers 15 residues. The CDR3, as DNA: TGTGCCAGCAGCTTAGTGGGGGGGAACCAAGAGACCCAGTACTTC. Its translation is CASSLVGGNQETQYF. Full variable domain (missing parts from reference TRBV7-9 and TRBJ2-5): DTGVSQNPRHKITKRGQNVTFRCDPISEHNRLYWYRQTLGQGPEFLTYFQNEAQLEKSRLLSDRFSAERPKGSFSTLEIQRTEQGDSAMYLCASSLVGGNQETQYFGPGTRLLVL.

This clonotype was counted ten times or more. The chain recombines TRBV4-2 with TRBJ2-2; 7 bases are shared with TRBD2. Germline loops: CDR1 LGHNA, CDR2 YNFKEQ. The CDR3 spans 16 residues. After removal of 1 base from V and 2 bases from J, the junction contained 4 bases not matched to a gene. The DNA of the CDR3 is TGTGCCAGCAGCCAAGTTGAGACTAGCAACACCGGGGAGCTGTTTTTT. It is translated as CASSQVETSNTGELFF.

This sequence joins TRBV6-1 and TRBJ1-2; D is undetermined. CDR3 length: 13 residues. Per germline, CDR1 MNHNS and CDR2 SASEGT. V lost 5 bases and J lost 4, with 11 bases in between. CDR3 DNA sequence: TGTGCCAGCAGTCCTGAGGGCCGCTATGGCTACACCTTC. Protein sequence: CASSPEGRYGYTF.

A note on this clonotype: Mismatch with germline at one junction end may stem from a read error. V and J are TRBV3-1 and TRBJ2-1; TRBD2 might be the D (5 bases). CDR1 is LGHDT, CDR2 YNNKEL, per germline (reference sequence). CDR3 size: 12 residues. CDR3 loop: CASSPDYTEQFF. For the CDR3, the DNA is TGTGCCAGCAGCCCTGACTACACTGAGCAGTTCTTC.

The genes are TRBV3-1 and TRBJ2-1, with D possibly matching TRBD2 (6 bases). The CDR3 consists of 15 residues. Germline CDR1 reads LGHDT; CDR2 reads YNNKEL (reference sequence). V lost 6 bases and J 4 bases, leaving 16 bases between the germline ends. CDR3 loop: CASSPSEAGYNEQFF. CDR3 DNA sequence: TGTGCCAGCAGTCCTAGCGAGGCAGGGTACAATGAGCAGTTCTTC.

This clonotype was seen at least ten times. The chain is built from TRBV29-1 and TRBJ1-1, with D tentatively TRBD1 (6 bases). Germline CDR1 reads SQVTM; CDR2 reads ANQGSEA. The CDR3 length is 12 residues. The V and J ends lost 4 bases and 4 bases respectively, with 10 bases between them. CDR3 coding DNA: TGCAGCGTTGGGTCAGGGGTCACTGAAGCTTTCTTT. Protein product: CSVGSGVTEAFF. The whole variable domain, filled in from reference TRBV29-1 and TRBJ1-1, reads SAVISQKPSRDICQRGTSLTIQCQVDSQVTMMFWYRQQPGQSLTLIATANQGSEATYESGFVIDKFPISRPNLTFSTLTVSNMSPEDSSIYLCSVGSGVTEAFFGQGTRLTVV.

The chain links TRBV4-3 to TRBJ2-7; D gene ambiguous. The germline V gene has CDR1 LGHNA and CDR2 YSLEER. The CDR3 spans 15 residues. V dropped 0 bases and J dropped 4 bases, with 13 bases sitting between them. CDR3 sequence: CASSQDPDDGYEQYF. Here the CDR3 DNA reads TGCGCCAGCAGCCAAGACCCGGACGATGGTTACGAGCAGTACTTC.

The genes are TRBV20-1 and TRBJ2-3, with a possible D match to TRBD1 (5 bases). In germline, CDR1 is DFQATT, CDR2 SNEGSKA (reference sequence). The CDR3 runs 15 residues. V gave up 0 bases and J gave up 2 bases, with 12 bases separating them. The CDR3 loop reads CSARDRRRATDTQYF. The CDR3, as DNA: TGCAGTGCTAGAGATAGGCGCAGGGCCACAGATACGCAGTATTTT.

V and J are TRBV6-2 or TRBV6-3 and TRBJ2-7, with 9 bases lining up with TRBD2. Trimming cost V 6 bases and J 5 bases; bases outside gene matches: 8. Germline values: CDR1 MNHEY, CDR2 SVGEGT. There are 14 residues in the CDR3. The CDR3 region has the DNA TGTGCCAGCAGCCCCGGGGGACTAGCCGACGAGCAGTACTTC. Translation: CASSPGGLADEQYF.

V gene TRBV7-3 combines with J gene TRBJ1-1; no clear D gene. The CDR3 is 14 residues long. CDR1 and CDR2 (germline): SGHTA, FQGTGA. The V end lost 1 base, the J end lost 0 bases, and 6 bases lay between the germline ends. CDR3 bases: TGTGCCAGCAGCTTAAGGGCGGTGAACACTGAAGCTTTCTTT. Its protein is CASSLRAVNTEAFF.